One sample yielded the 10 T cell receptor beta chains listed below, sequenced in a study of blood T cell repertoires in COVID-19. Profiled with immunoSEQ multiplex PCR; TCRdb holds only in-frame clones, not every one. The data contain 110,000 to 150,000 clones, approximately 85% of them singletons. The sample was peripheral blood. The receptors stem from a man aged 45-65 years with acute or convalescent COVID-19.

Here the CDR3 DNA reads TGTGCCAGCAGCGTAGAGGGACAGCCTACAGATACGCAGTATTTT. This sequence encodes CASSVEGQPTDTQYF. The chain links TRBV9 to TRBJ2-3, with 7 nucleotides matching TRBD1. Germline V gene sequence: CDR1 SGDLS, CDR2 YYNGEE. The CDR3 is 15 residues long. The V gene end was trimmed by 0 bases and the J gene end by 3 bases; junction bases not matched to a gene: 4.

V gene TRBV5-1 combines with J gene TRBJ2-5; unclear D gene. In germline, CDR1 is SGHRS, CDR2 YFSETQ. The CDR3 has 13 amino acids. V lost 4 bases to trimming and J lost 0 bases, with 7 bases between them. The CDR3 is CASSVDDQETQYF. For the CDR3, the DNA is TGCGCCAGCAGCGTAGATGACCAAGAGACCCAGTACTTC. Full variable domain (rest looked up from reference TRBV5-1 and TRBJ2-5): KAGVTQTPRYLIKTRGQQVTLSCSPISGHRSVSWYQQTPGQGLQFLFEYFSETQRNKGNFPGRFSGRQFSNSRSEMNVSTLELGDSALYLCASSVDDQETQYFGPGTRLLVL.

The V call is TRBV29-1, the J call TRBJ2-2, with a weak D call TRBD1 (5 bases). V lost 2 bases and J 1 base, leaving 8 bases between the germline ends. CDR1 is SQVTM and CDR2 is ANQGSEA in the germline V gene. The length of the CDR3 is 14 residues. The chain's CDR3 is CSVESGQNTGELFF. Written as DNA, the CDR3 is TGCAGCGTTGAATCCGGACAGAACACCGGGGAGCTGTTTTTT.

V usage is TRBV19 and J usage is TRBJ2-3; D is uncertain. CDR1 is LNHDA and CDR2 is SQIVND in the germline V gene (reference sequence). The V gene lost 4 bases and the J gene lost 0 bases, with 5 bases spanning the gap. This CDR3 has 13 amino acids. This CDR3 is CASSKTSTDTQYF. The CDR3 DNA reads TGTGCCAGTAGTAAGACAAGCACAGATACGCAGTATTTT. The full variable domain, with the rest looked up from reference TRBV19 and TRBJ2-3, is DGGITQSPKYLFRKEGQNVTLSCEQNLNHDAMYWYRQDPGQGLRLIYYSQIVNDFQKGDIAEGYSVSREKKESFPLTVTSAQKNPTAFYLCASSKTSTDTQYFGPGTRLTVL.

Only a few counts were recorded for this clone. This rearrangement joins TRBV5-1 to TRBJ1-1; a possible D gene is TRBD1 (5 bases). Trimming took off 4 bases at V and 0 bases at J, with 10 bases between the two ends. Per the germline V gene, CDR1 is SGHRS and CDR2 is YFSETQ. This CDR3 comprises 14 residues. The CDR3 protein is CASSPDTLNTEAFF. The CDR3 DNA follows: TGCGCCAGCAGCCCGGACACCTTGAACACTGAAGCTTTCTTT. The full variable domain, rest sourced from reference TRBV5-1 and TRBJ1-1, is KAGVTQTPRYLIKTRGQQVTLSCSPISGHRSVSWYQQTPGQGLQFLFEYFSETQRNKGNFPGRFSGRQFSNSRSEMNVSTLELGDSALYLCASSPDTLNTEAFFGQGTRLTVV.

The rearrangement uses TRBV10-3 and TRBJ2-1; the match to TRBD2 covers 11 bases. The CDR3 sequence is 16 residues long. From germline, CDR1 is ENHRY and CDR2 SYGVKD. Trimming cost V 0 bases and J 5 bases; bases outside gene matches: 3. Written as DNA, the CDR3 is TGTGCCATCAGTGAGTCGGCGGGACTAGCGGACAATGAGCAGTTCTTC. Encoded protein: CAISESAGLADNEQFF.

This sequence joins TRBV19 and TRBJ2-5; TRBD2 is a possible D gene (5 bases). Germline V gene lookup returns CDR1 LNHDA and CDR2 SQIVND (reference sequence). The CDR3 loop spans 14 amino acids. The V end lost 3 bases, the J end lost 4 bases, and 12 bases lay between the germline ends. In DNA, the CDR3 is TGTGCCAGTAGTATGTCGGGGTCGGGAGAGACCCAGTACTTC. Translation gives CASSMSGSGETQYF.

This sequence joins TRBV2 and TRBJ2-3; D perhaps matches TRBD1 (6 bases). This CDR3 has 13 amino acids. The V end lost 10 bases, the J end lost 9 bases, and 20 bases lay between the germline ends. Germline CDR1 and CDR2: SNHLY and FYNNEI. CDR3 nucleotides: TGTGCCACCCAGGTACTGACACAGGGCACGCAGTATTTT. Translating it yields CATQVLTQGTQYF.

The rearrangement joins TRBV6-2 or TRBV6-3 to TRBJ1-6; D is ambiguous. The CDR3 length is 14 residues. Per germline, CDR1 MNHEY and CDR2 SVGEGT. V lost 2 bases and J lost 14, with 16 bases in between. The CDR3 is CASSYGLISRTLHF. The CDR3 DNA reads TGTGCCAGCAGTTACGGGTTGATCAGCAGGACCCTCCACTTT.

The gene calls are TRBV29-1 and TRBJ2-3, with D hard to call. The CDR3 totals 12 residues. V was shortened by 3 bases and J by 2 bases, with 6 bases between the two germline ends. Germline loops: CDR1 SQVTM, CDR2 ANQGSEA. CDR3: CSVEPNTDTQYF. In nucleotides, the CDR3 is TGCAGCGTTGAGCCTAACACAGATACGCAGTATTTT.